This T cell receptor beta chain was retrieved from a study of blood T cell repertoires in COVID-19 (dated by TCRdb to 2020 to 2021). General notes on the study: The collaborator samples originated in the United States, Italy and Spain and spanned the acute and convalescent phases of COVID-19. The material from the prospective study consisted of cDNA or gDNA derived from T cells, B-cell-depleted T cells, or PBMCs. Subjects who had been exposed to COVID-19, were actively infected with it, or had recovered from it provided the deeply sampled blood TCRbeta repertoires that made up the dataset. The repertoires were released in a freely available public database intended as a resource for research on the immune response to SARS-CoV-2. The samples were drawn from the first 160 participants of the ongoing ImmuneRACE study and from some 1,300 subjects provided by 6 global collaborators. Nearly every sample came with metadata listing a de-identified subject ID, COVID-19 status, age in years and sex. Where available, HLA class I and class II types were obtained from metadata supplied by the sample provider rather than from assay-based typing. Beyond this particular receptor, the publication reports: The amount of clinical and demographic metadata varied by source and participant and was provided uncurated.

On this clone itself: What this receptor recognizes is not known. Base qualities are not provided; no much larger clone lies one nucleotide away.

The immunoSEQ Assay, a bias-controlled multiplex PCR, was used to amplify TCRbeta CDR3 regions from genomic DNA. In the original analysis: Within the assay, amplification of reference gene primers was used to estimate how many nucleated cells each sample contained. To quantify the absolute abundance of each unique TCRbeta CDR3 rearrangement, sequence reads were collapsed and filtered. For each sample, productive Simpson clonality was calculated by taking the square root of Simpson's diversity index across productive rearrangements. TCRdb stores this immuneACCESS table with in-frame sequences only. Part of the clones is absent; in the studies checked, under half of the shortfall reflects unresolved V genes, and no reason is known for the rest. The V and J calls and clone size were taken over from that table, and D and trimming were inferred from the DNA. The sample table contains about 200,000 clones; only one count was recorded for roughly 87% of them. The ten largest clones add up to roughly 8% of the sample.

One collaborating source in Seattle enrolled patients during active infection and followed them longitudinally through the course of disease. Whole blood was collected in K2EDTA tubes by collaborating institutions according to the institutions' own protocols. For TCRbeta analysis, collaborators shipped samples as frozen whole blood, isolated PBMCs, or DNA extracted from either of those sample types. Inclusive of the bounding cysteine and phenylalanine, the CDR3 is 13 residues long. Of the read, only the CDR3 DNA is kept; its 39 bases are in frame from base 1. Deletion took 11 bases off V and 2 bases off J, with a span of 15 bases between the germline ends. Taken from the germline V gene, the CDR1 and CDR2 loops are MNHNS and SASEGT.

The chain couples TRBV6-1 to TRBJ1-2; the D gene is possibly TRBD1, with 6 bases matching. Sequencing input: peripheral blood. The source of this sequence is a woman aged 55-70 years with COVID-19, enrolled during active disease. DNA sequence: TGTGCCGCGGGGGCGCCAGGCAACTATGGCTACACCTTC. Its protein reads: CAAGAPGNYGYTF.